Sequencing of this T cell receptor (beta chain) was carried out in a study of T cell repertoires in cytomegalovirus infection (dated by TCRdb to between 2019 and 2020). With respect to the entire study: Alongside well-studied HLA-B-restricted epitopes, the peptide stimulations were aimed at recently identified HLA-C-restricted CMV epitopes, whose presentation resists viral immunomodulation. Donor HLA type was relevant to the analysis, as public TCR beta signatures indicated carriage of CMV infection together with the matching HLA type.

TCRdb names Illumina HiSeq 1500 as the instrument used. Through fastp at Q25 and MiXCR, TCRdb rebuilt clones from the public reads, retaining in-frame beta chains. Each CDR3 protein gets just one entry, which takes the most common genes and DNA from the rows behind it. For this sample the table gives a few hundred thousand distinct CDR3 sequences, of which around 29% were detected only once. In total, the top ten clones hold 20% of the sample. Study-level results and caveats: In both this cohort and an independent roughly 330-donor cohort, the cumulative frequency of public TCR beta family members distinguished carriers of CMV infection plus the relevant HLA type. The ex vivo response was dominated by HLA-C-restricted CMV-specific TCR beta clonotypes, which also provided the single most frequent clonotype in two of eight donors.

The sample's treatment or condition label is to be understood as: in vitro stimulation with specific CMV peptide epitopes to enrich CMV-specific T cells. Trimming takes 3 bases from V and 4 bases from J, and the germline ends sit 15 bases apart. As encoded in the germline V gene, CDR1 is SGHVT while CDR2 is SQSDAQ. Taken from cysteine to phenylalanine, the CDR3 has 15 residues. CDR3 DNA only is kept here, 45 bases in frame from base 1. In this sample, this clonotype turned up a few times. No antigen is known for it. Per-base qualities were not stored, and no clone one base away is much larger. Here the chain combines TRBV7-4 and TRBJ1-1; a weak D assignment points to TRBD1 (6 bases agree). Here the sequenced sample was cultured PBMCs, taken from culture after CMV antigen stimulation. The receptor was isolated from a human donor in good health (CMV status not recorded). Some clones in this sample may be carry-over from other donors' samples. The CDR3 region reads CASSFSGAGGTEAFF. The DNA sequence is given as TGTGCCAGCAGCTTCTCGGGGGCCGGGGGCACTGAAGCTTTCTTT.